The clone carrying this T cell receptor (beta chain) was counted a single time. The sample belongs to a study of blood T cell repertoires in COVID-19. Per the authors' pipeline: Reference gene primer amplification gave nucleated cell count estimates. Profiling relied on immunoSEQ multiplex PCR, and the TCRdb table lists in-frame clones only, not all of them. That table gives V, J and clone size, and the DNA gave D and trimming. The sample lists about 80,000 clones, 60% to 75% occurring once. The V end lost 2 bases, the J end lost 2 bases, and 19 bases lay between the germline ends. Germline V CDR1 and CDR2: LGHDT, YNNKEL (reference sequence). The CDR3 loop spans 19 amino acids.

Material for sequencing was peripheral blood. The chain combines TRBV3-1 (or the pseudogene TRBV3-2) with TRBJ2-6; D gene ambiguous. The sequence came from a man over 45 with active or convalescent COVID-19. The CDR3 here is CASSQSGPLSSAGANVLTF. Here the CDR3 DNA reads TGTGCCAGCAGCCAAAGTGGTCCTTTAAGCTCCGCTGGGGCCAACGTCCTGACTTTC.